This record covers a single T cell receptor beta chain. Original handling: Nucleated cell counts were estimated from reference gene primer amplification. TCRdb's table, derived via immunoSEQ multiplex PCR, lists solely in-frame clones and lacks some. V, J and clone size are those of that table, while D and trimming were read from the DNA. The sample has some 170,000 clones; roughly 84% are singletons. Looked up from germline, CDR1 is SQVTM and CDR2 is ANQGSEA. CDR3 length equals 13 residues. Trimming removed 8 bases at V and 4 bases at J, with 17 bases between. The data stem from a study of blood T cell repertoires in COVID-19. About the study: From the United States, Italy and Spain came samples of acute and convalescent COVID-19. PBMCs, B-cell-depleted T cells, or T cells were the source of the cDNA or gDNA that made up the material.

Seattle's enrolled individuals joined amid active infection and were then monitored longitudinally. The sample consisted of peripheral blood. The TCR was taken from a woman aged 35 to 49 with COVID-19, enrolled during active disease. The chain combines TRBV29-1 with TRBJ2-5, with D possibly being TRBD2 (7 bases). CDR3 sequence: CSSRKGEGETQYF. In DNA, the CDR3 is TGCAGCTCACGCAAGGGGGAGGGAGAGACCCAGTACTTC.